These 6 T cell receptor beta chains came from one sample sequenced in a study of T cell repertoires in cytomegalovirus infection. Antigens for these TCRs are unknown. TCRdb re-called the reads through MiXCR, storing one row per CDR3 protein. The top ten clones hold 30% to 40% of a sample with under 150,000 distinct CDR3 sequences, roughly 25% of them seen once. Sequencing used PBMCs, sequenced either directly or after in vitro stimulation (not recorded which). All receptors come from a human donor in good health (CMV status not recorded). Some clones in this sample may be carry-over from other donors' samples.

This clonotype was seen at least ten times. This rearrangement joins TRBV7-2 to TRBJ1-1, with TRBD1 matching over 11 bases. Per the germline V gene, CDR1 is SGHTA and CDR2 is FQGNSA. Germline trimming cut 6 bases from V and 13 bases from J; bases unmatched to any gene: 10. The CDR3 runs to 13 residues. CDR3: CASRSGTGGRGFF. CDR3 DNA sequence: TGTGCCAGCAGATCCGGGACAGGGGGACGAGGTTTCTTT.

This clonotype was seen only a few times. J is TRBJ1-1 and V is TRBV7-2; no reliable D call. The CDR3 covers 15 residues. Trimming cost V 3 bases and J 1 base, with 12 bases left between them. Germline loops: CDR1 SGHTA, CDR2 FQGNSA. The CDR3 protein is CASSLRVWGNTEAFF. As DNA, the CDR3 is TGTGCCAGCAGCTTGAGGGTATGGGGGAACACTGAAGCTTTCTTT.

This clonotype turned up a few times. V usage is TRBV12-3 or TRBV12-4 and J usage is TRBJ1-1; 8 bases fit TRBD1. Trimming removed 6 bases from V and 4 bases from J; junction bases left unmatched: 4. This CDR3 is built from 13 residues. The CDR3 DNA sequence: TGTGCCAGCAGGCCAGGACAGGGCACTGAAGCTTTCTTT. Translation: CASRPGQGTEAFF.

The count of this clonotype is one. This chain uses TRBV4-3 with TRBJ1-6; D gene uncertain. CDR1 is LGHNA, CDR2 YSLEER, per germline. V lost 6 bases and J 4 bases, leaving 13 bases between the germline ends. The CDR3 consists of 15 residues. CDR3 amino acids: CASRQSGQYNSPLHF. The CDR3 nucleotides read TGCGCCAGCAGGCAATCTGGCCAATATAATTCACCCCTCCACTTT.

V gene TRBV7-6 combines with J gene TRBJ2-5; 7 positions match TRBD1. The germline V gene has CDR1 SGHVS and CDR2 FNYEAQ. The CDR3 contains 14 residues. Trimming removed 4 bases from V and 3 bases from J; junction bases left unmatched: 5. This CDR3 is CASSSTDREETQYF. In DNA form, the CDR3 reads TGTGCCAGCAGCTCCACCGACAGGGAAGAGACCCAGTACTTC.

This clonotype was observed a handful of times. V is TRBV19 and J is TRBJ1-5; D perhaps matches TRBD1 (5 bases). Trimming pared 7 bases from V and 10 bases from J, leaving 17 bases between. The CDR3 has 13 amino acids. Germline V lookup: CDR1 LNHDA, CDR2 SQIVND (reference sequence). The DNA of the CDR3 is TGTGCCAGTAAAAAGGGACCGTTAGAACCCCAGCATTTT. As protein: CASKKGPLEPQHF.